What follows is one T cell receptor (beta chain) and its context. Clones were read by immunoSEQ multiplex PCR, and TCRdb kept only the in-frame ones, dropping some. The table records about 120,000 clones, about 85% of them present only once. This record belongs to a study of blood T cell repertoires in COVID-19. The junction had 6 bases not matched to a gene; V was cut back by 6 bases and J by 10 bases. Germline CDR1 reads DFQATT; CDR2 reads SNEGSKA (reference sequence). This CDR3 region has 11 residues. The receptor was isolated from a human donor in a cohort sampled during active COVID-19. Sequencing input: peripheral blood. The V call is TRBV20-1, the J call TRBJ2-1; TRBD1 agrees at 7 bases. The CDR3 spells CSARDRVEQFF. The CDR3 DNA follows: TGCAGTGCCCGGGACAGAGTCGAGCAGTTCTTC.